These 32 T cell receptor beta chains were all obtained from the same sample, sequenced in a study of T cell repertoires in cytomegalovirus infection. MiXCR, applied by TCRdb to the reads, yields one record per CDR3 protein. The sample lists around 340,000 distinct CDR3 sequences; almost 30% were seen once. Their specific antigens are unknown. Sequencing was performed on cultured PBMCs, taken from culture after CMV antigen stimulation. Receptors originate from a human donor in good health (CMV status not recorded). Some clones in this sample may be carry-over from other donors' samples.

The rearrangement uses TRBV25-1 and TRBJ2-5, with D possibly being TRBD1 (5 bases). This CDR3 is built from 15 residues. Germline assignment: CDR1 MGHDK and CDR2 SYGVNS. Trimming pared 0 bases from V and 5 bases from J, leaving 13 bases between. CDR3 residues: CASSEYGKGVETQYF. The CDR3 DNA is TGTGCCAGCAGTGAATATGGGAAAGGGGTGGAGACCCAGTACTTC. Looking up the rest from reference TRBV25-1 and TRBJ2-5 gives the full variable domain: EADIYQTPRYLVIGTGKKITLECSQTMGHDKMYWYQQDPGMELHLIHYSYGVNSTEKGDLSSESTVSRIRTEHFPLTLESARPSHTSQYLCASSEYGKGVETQYFGPGTRLLVL.

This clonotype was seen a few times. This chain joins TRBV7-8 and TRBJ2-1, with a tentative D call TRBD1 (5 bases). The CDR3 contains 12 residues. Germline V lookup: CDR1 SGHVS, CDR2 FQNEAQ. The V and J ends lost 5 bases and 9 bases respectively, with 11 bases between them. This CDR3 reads CASSRTSGEQFF. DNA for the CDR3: TGTGCCAGCAGCAGGACATCGGGTGAGCAGTTCTTC.

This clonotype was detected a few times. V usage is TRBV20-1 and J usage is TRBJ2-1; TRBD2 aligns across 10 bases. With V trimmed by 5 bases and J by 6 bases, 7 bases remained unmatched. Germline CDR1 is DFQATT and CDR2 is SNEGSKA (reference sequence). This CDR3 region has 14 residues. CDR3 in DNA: TGCAGTGCTGAGCACAGCGGGGGGGCCAATGAGCAGTTCTTC. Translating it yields CSAEHSGGANEQFF.

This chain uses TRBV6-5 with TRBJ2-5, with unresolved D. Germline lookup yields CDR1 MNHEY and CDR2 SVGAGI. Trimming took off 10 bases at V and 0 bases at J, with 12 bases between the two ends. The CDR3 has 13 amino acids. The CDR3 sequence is CATTLPYQETQYF. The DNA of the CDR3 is TGTGCCACCACCCTTCCGTACCAAGAGACCCAGTACTTC.

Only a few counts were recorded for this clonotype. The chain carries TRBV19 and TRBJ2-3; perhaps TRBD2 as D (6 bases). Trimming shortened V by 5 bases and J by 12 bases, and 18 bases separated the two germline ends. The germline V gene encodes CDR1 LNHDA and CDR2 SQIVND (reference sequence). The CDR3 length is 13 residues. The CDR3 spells CASSVPGLEIQYF. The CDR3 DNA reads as TGTGCCAGTAGTGTCCCGGGACTCGAGATTCAGTATTTT. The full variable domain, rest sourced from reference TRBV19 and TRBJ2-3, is DGGITQSPKYLFRKEGQNVTLSCEQNLNHDAMYWYRQDPGQGLRLIYYSQIVNDFQKGDIAEGYSVSREKKESFPLTVTSAQKNPTAFYLCASSVPGLEIQYFGPGTRLTVL.

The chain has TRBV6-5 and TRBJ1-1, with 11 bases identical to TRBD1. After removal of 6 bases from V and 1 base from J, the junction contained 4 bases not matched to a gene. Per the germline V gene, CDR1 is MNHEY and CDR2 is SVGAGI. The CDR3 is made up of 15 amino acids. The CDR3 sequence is CASRGQGAPNTEAFF. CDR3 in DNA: TGTGCCAGCAGAGGACAGGGGGCGCCGAACACTGAAGCTTTCTTT.

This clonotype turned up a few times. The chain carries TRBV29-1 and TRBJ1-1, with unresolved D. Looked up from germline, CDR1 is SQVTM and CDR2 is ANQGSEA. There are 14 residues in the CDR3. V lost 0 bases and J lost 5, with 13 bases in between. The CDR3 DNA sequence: TGCAGCGTTGAAGATCTGTTAGGGAGTACTGAAGCTTTCTTT. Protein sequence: CSVEDLLGSTEAFF.

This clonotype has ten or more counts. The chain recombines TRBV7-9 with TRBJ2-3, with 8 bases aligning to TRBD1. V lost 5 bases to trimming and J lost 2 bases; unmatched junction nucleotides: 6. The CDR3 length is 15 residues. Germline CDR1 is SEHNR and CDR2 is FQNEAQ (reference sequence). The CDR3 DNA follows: TGTGCCAGCAGCCGTGGGACAGGCCCCACAGATACGCAGTATTTT. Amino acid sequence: CASSRGTGPTDTQYF. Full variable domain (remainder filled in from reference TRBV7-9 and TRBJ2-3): DTGVSQNPRHKITKRGQNVTFRCDPISEHNRLYWYRQTLGQGPEFLTYFQNEAQLEKSRLLSDRFSAERPKGSFSTLEIQRTEQGDSAMYLCASSRGTGPTDTQYFGPGTRLTVL.

The CDR3 loop is CATGRYTTEAFF. CDR3 nucleotides: TGTGCCACGGGACGTTATACCACTGAAGCTTTCTTT. The chain has TRBV15 and TRBJ1-1, with a possible D match to TRBD1 (5 bases). CDR1 is LNHNV, CDR2 YYDKDF, per germline (reference sequence). CDR3 length: 12 residues. V was shortened by 9 bases and J by 4 bases, with 12 bases between the two germline ends.

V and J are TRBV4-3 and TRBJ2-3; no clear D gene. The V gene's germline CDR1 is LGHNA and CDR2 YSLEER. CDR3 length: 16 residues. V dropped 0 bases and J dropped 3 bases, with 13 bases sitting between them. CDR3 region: CASSQDRTTGTDTQYF. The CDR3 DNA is TGCGCCAGCAGCCAAGATCGGACCACCGGAACAGATACGCAGTATTTT.

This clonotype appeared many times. CDR3 loop: CASSLEGTGGTEAFF. In DNA form, the CDR3 reads TGTGCCAGCAGCTTAGAGGGGACAGGGGGCACTGAAGCTTTCTTT. The rearrangement joins TRBV7-2 to TRBJ1-1, with 11 bases lining up with TRBD1. Per the germline V gene, CDR1 is SGHTA and CDR2 is FQGNSA. The CDR3 length is 15 residues. Losses at the gene ends were 1 base for V and 4 bases for J; bases not matched to a gene: 2.

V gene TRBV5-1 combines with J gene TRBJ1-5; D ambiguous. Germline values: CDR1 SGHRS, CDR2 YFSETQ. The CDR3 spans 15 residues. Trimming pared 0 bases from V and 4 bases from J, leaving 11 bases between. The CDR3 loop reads CASSLDGRENQPQHF. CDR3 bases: TGCGCCAGCAGCTTGGACGGACGTGAGAATCAGCCCCAGCATTTT.

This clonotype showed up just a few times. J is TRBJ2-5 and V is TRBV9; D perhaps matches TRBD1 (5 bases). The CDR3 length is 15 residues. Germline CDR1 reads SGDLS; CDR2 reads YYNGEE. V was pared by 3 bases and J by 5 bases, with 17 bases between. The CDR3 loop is CASSADSPSGETQYF. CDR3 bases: TGTGCCAGCAGCGCAGACAGTCCCTCAGGGGAGACCCAGTACTTC.

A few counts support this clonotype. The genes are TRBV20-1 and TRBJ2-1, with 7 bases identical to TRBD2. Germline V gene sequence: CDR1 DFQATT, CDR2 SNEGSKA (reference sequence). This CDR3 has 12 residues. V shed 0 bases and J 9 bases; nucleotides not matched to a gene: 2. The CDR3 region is CSARDGGSEQFF. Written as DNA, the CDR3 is TGCAGTGCTAGAGACGGGGGGTCTGAGCAGTTCTTC.

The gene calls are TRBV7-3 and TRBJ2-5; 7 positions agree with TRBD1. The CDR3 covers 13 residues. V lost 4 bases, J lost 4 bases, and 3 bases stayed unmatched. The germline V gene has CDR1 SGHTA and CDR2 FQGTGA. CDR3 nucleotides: TGTGCCAGCAGCTCCGGGACAGTAGAGACCCAGTACTTC. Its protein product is CASSSGTVETQYF. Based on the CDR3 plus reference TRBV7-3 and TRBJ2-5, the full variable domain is GAGVSQTPSNKVTEKGKYVELRCDPISGHTALYWYRQSLGQGPEFLIYFQGTGAADDSGLPNDRFFAVRPEGSVSTLKIQRTERGDSAVYLCASSSGTVETQYFGPGTRLLVL.

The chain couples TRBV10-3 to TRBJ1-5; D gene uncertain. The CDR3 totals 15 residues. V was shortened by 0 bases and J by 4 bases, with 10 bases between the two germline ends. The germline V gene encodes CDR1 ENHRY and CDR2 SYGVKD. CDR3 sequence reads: CAISESGQANQPQHF. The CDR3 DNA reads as TGTGCCATCAGTGAGTCGGGCCAGGCGAATCAGCCCCAGCATTTT.

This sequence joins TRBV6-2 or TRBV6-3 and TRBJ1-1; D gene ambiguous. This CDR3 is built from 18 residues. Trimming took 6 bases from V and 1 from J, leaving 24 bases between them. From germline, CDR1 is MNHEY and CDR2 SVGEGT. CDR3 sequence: CASRQTSGGASENTEAFF. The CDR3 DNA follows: TGTGCCAGCAGACAGACTTCAGGAGGAGCAAGCGAGAACACTGAAGCTTTCTTT.

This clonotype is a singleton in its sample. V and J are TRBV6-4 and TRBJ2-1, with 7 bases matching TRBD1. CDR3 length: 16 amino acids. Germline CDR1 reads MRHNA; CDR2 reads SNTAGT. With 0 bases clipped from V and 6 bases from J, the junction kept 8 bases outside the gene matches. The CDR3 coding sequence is TGTGCCAGCAGTGACTCTGGCAGGGGGTACCCCAATGAGCAGTTCTTC. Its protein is CASSDSGRGYPNEQFF.

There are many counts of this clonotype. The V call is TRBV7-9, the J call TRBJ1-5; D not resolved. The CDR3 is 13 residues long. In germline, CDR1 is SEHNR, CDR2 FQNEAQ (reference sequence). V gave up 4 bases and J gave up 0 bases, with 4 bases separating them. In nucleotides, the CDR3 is TGTGCCAGCAGCTCCGCTAGCAATCAGCCCCAGCATTTT. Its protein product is CASSSASNQPQHF.

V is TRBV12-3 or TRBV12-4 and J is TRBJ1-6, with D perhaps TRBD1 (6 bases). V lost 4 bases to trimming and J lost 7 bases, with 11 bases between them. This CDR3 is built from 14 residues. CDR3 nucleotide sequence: TGTGCCAGCAGTTCCCGGGACACCAATTCACCCCTCCACTTT. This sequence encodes CASSSRDTNSPLHF.

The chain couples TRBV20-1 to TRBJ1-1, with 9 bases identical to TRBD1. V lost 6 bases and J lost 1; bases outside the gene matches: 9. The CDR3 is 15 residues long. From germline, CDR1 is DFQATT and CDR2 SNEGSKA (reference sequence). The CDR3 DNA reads TGCAGTGCCCCCAGCCCGGGACAGGGGAACACTGAAGCTTTCTTT. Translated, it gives CSAPSPGQGNTEAFF.

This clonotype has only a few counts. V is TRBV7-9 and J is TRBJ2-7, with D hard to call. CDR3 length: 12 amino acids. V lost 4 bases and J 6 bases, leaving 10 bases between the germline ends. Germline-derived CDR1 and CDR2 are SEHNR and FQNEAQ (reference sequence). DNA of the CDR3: TGTGCCAGCAGCTCTCTAGAGCGCGAGCAGTACTTC. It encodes CASSSLEREQYF.

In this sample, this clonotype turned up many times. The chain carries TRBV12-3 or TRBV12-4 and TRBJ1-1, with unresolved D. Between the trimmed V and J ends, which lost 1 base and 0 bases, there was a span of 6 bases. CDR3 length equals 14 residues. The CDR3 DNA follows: TGTGCCAGCAGTTTAGTAAACATGAACACTGAAGCTTTCTTT. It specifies CASSLVNMNTEAFF.

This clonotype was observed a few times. CDR3 sequence: CASSFSTEETQYF. In DNA form, the CDR3 reads TGTGCCAGCAGTTTCTCCACGGAAGAGACCCAGTACTTC. J is TRBJ2-5 and V is TRBV12-3 or TRBV12-4; D gene unclear. Deletions cut 3 bases from V and 3 bases from J, with 8 bases between. The CDR3 covers 13 residues.

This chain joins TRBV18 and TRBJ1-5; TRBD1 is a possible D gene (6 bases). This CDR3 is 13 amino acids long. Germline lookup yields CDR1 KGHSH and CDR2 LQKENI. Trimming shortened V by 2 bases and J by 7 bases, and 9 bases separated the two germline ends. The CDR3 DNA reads TGTGCCAGCTCACCAGAACAGGGCCAGCCCCAGCATTTT. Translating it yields CASSPEQGQPQHF.

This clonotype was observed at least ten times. The CDR3 loop is CASSYLYEQYF. The DNA of the CDR3 is TGTGCCAGCAGCTACCTCTACGAGCAGTACTTC. The chain recombines TRBV7-9 with TRBJ2-7; D gene ambiguous. This CDR3 contains 11 residues. The ends were cut back, 4 bases at V and 3 bases at J, with 4 bases in the middle. The germline V gene has CDR1 SEHNR and CDR2 FQNEAQ (reference sequence).

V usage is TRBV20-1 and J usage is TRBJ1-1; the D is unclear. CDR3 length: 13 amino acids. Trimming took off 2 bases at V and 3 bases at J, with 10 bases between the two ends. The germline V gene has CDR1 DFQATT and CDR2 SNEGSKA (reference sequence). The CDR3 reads CSARIRADTEAFF. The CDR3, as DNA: TGCAGTGCTAGAATTAGGGCGGACACTGAAGCTTTCTTT.

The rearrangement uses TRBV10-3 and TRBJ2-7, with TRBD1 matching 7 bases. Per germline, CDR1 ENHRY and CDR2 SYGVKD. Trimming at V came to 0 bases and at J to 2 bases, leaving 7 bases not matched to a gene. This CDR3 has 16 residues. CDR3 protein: CAISESRTGSPYEQYF. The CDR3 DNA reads TGTGCCATCAGTGAGTCTCGGACAGGCTCCCCCTACGAGCAGTACTTC.

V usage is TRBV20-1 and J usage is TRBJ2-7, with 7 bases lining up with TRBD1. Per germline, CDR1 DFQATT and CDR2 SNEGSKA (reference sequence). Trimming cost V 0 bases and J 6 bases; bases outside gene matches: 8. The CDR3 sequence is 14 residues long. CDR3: CSARDQRGQIEQYF. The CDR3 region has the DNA TGCAGTGCTAGAGATCAAAGGGGGCAGATCGAGCAGTACTTC.

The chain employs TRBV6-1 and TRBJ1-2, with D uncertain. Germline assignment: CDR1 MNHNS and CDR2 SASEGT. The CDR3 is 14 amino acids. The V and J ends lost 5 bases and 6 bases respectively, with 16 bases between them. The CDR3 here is CASSCPDGVDGYTF. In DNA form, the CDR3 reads TGTGCCAGCAGTTGCCCCGACGGGGTGGATGGCTACACCTTC.

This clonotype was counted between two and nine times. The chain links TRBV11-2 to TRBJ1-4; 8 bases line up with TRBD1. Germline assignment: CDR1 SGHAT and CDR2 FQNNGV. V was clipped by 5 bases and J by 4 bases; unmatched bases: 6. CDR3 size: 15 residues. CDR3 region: CASSQRTGFNEKLFF. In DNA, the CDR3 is TGTGCCAGCAGCCAACGGACAGGGTTTAATGAAAAACTGTTTTTT.

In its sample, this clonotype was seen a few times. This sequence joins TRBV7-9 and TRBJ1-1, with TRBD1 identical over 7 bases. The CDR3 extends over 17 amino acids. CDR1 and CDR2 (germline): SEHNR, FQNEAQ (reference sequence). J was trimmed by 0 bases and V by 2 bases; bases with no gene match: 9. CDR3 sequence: CASSLPRTGPMNTEAFF. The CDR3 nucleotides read TGTGCCAGCAGCTTACCCCGGACAGGTCCAATGAACACTGAAGCTTTCTTT.